Following are 30 T cell receptor beta chains from one sample sequenced in a study of T cell responses to AZD1222 COVID-19 vaccine. Generated by immunoSEQ multiplex PCR, the TCRdb table keeps only in-frame clones and is missing some. The sample shows about 120,000 clones, around 87% of them seen only once. This specimen consisted of peripheral blood, obtained on day 0 of AZD1222 vaccination. These receptors all stem from an adult in good health.

V is TRBV14 and J is TRBJ2-3, with a tentative D call TRBD1 (5 bases). The CDR3 is 15 residues long. V gave up 4 bases and J gave up 4 bases, with 15 bases separating them. Per germline, CDR1 SGHDN and CDR2 FVKESK. The CDR3 reads CASSRFQGSADTQYF. The CDR3 region has the DNA TGTGCCAGCAGCCGGTTCCAGGGTTCTGCAGATACGCAGTATTTT.

The J gene is TRBJ2-1, the V gene TRBV5-1, with 8 bases identical to TRBD1. The CDR3 length is 15 residues. CDR1 and CDR2 (germline): SGHRS, YFSETQ. V trimming: 4 bases; J trimming: 0 bases; junction bases outside the gene matches: 3. CDR3 region: CASSKGQDSYNEQFF. The CDR3 nucleotides read TGCGCCAGCAGCAAGGGACAGGACTCCTACAATGAGCAGTTCTTC.

V is TRBV29-1 and J is TRBJ2-1; D is possibly TRBD1 or TRBD2 (6 bases each). The V gene lost 6 bases and the J gene lost 8 bases, with 20 bases spanning the gap. Germline CDR1 and CDR2: SQVTM and ANQGSEA. This CDR3 is 14 amino acids long. The CDR3 DNA reads as TGCAGCGTGGAGGGGGGAAACACGATCCATGAGCAGTTCTTC. It is translated as CSVEGGNTIHEQFF.

The chain uses TRBV4-3 and TRBJ2-7, with TRBD1 identical over 7 bases. J was trimmed by 0 bases and V by 4 bases; bases with no gene match: 6. Per germline, CDR1 LGHNA and CDR2 YSLEER. This CDR3 has 15 amino acids. The CDR3 sequence: CASSRDSSSSYEQYF. The CDR3 region has the DNA TGCGCCAGCAGCCGGGACAGCTCGAGCTCCTACGAGCAGTACTTC.

The rearrangement joins TRBV29-1 to TRBJ2-5; weak D call: TRBD1 (6 bases). The V end lost 7 bases, the J end lost 5 bases, and 14 bases lay between the germline ends. The CDR3 extends over 12 amino acids. Per the germline V gene, CDR1 is SQVTM and CDR2 is ANQGSEA. DNA for the CDR3: TGCAGCGGATATACAGGGTGGGAGACCCAGTACTTC. It specifies CSGYTGWETQYF.

The rearrangement uses TRBV20-1 and TRBJ2-5; D ambiguous. The CDR3 runs to 11 residues. Trimming pared 3 bases from V and 5 bases from J, leaving 7 bases between. Germline values: CDR1 DFQATT, CDR2 SNEGSKA (reference sequence). The DNA of the CDR3 is TGCAGTGCTAGGTTCGTTGAGACCCAGTACTTC. Translation gives CSARFVETQYF.

The V call is TRBV19, the J call TRBJ2-1; possibly TRBD2 for D (6 bases). The CDR3 has 17 residues. Germline-derived CDR1 and CDR2 are LNHDA and SQIVND (reference sequence). The V end lost 4 bases, the J end lost 3 bases, and 19 bases lay between the germline ends. CDR3 loop: CASSTPLSGEIYNEQFF. Here the CDR3 DNA reads TGTGCCAGTAGTACTCCCTTATCGGGAGAAATCTACAATGAGCAGTTCTTC.

This chain uses TRBV28 with TRBJ1-5; the D is unclear. The V gene's germline CDR1 is MDHEN and CDR2 SYDVKM. CDR3 size: 15 residues. Trimming left V 3 bases short and J 0 bases short, with 9 bases between. CDR3 region: CASSLGGYSNQPQHF. CDR3 DNA sequence: TGTGCCAGCAGTTTGGGAGGCTATAGCAATCAGCCCCAGCATTTT.

The rearrangement uses TRBV5-1 and TRBJ2-1; D not certain. The germline gives CDR1 SGHRS, CDR2 YFSETQ. There are 14 residues in the CDR3. V gave up 0 bases and J gave up 0 bases, with 4 bases separating them. CDR3 amino acids: CASSLEGSYNEQFF. CDR3 coding DNA: TGCGCCAGCAGCTTGGAAGGCTCCTACAATGAGCAGTTCTTC.

This clone was observed a single time. J is TRBJ1-6 and V is TRBV30; 9 bases match TRBD1. The germline gives CDR1 GTSNPN, CDR2 SVGIG (reference sequence). This CDR3 contains 15 residues. Germline trimming cut 3 bases from V and 8 bases from J; bases unmatched to any gene: 8. CDR3: CAWRIRDRDYSPLHF. As DNA, the CDR3 is TGTGCCTGGAGGATCAGGGACAGGGATTATTCACCCCTCCACTTT.

This chain links TRBV12-3 or TRBV12-4 with TRBJ1-3, with no clear D. The CDR3 covers 13 residues. V lost 3 bases to trimming and J lost 0 bases, with 3 bases between them. The CDR3 coding sequence is TGTGCCAGCAGTTTGTACTCTGGAAACACCATATATTTT. Amino acid sequence: CASSLYSGNTIYF.

The V call is TRBV28, the J call TRBJ2-3, with 7 bases identical to TRBD2. Germline V gene sequence: CDR1 MDHEN, CDR2 SYDVKM. The CDR3 has 15 residues. V trimming: 2 bases; J trimming: 4 bases; junction bases outside the gene matches: 6. CDR3 in amino acids: CASSLRWGGADTQYF. CDR3 DNA sequence: TGTGCCAGCAGTTTAAGATGGGGGGGTGCAGATACGCAGTATTTT. The full variable domain, with the rest looked up from reference TRBV28 and TRBJ2-3, is DVKVTQSSRYLVKRTGEKVFLECVQDMDHENMFWYRQDPGLGLRLIYFSYDVKMKEKGDIPEGYSVSREKKERFSLILESASTNQTSMYLCASSLRWGGADTQYFGPGTRLTVL.

The chain combines TRBV5-4 with TRBJ1-2, with no clear D. This CDR3 spans 14 amino acids. Germline V CDR1 and CDR2: SGHNT, YYREEE (reference sequence). Trimming took 0 bases from V and 5 from J, leaving 11 bases between them. CDR3 loop: CASSLADPGYGYTF. The CDR3 DNA follows: TGTGCCAGCAGCTTGGCCGACCCGGGATATGGCTACACCTTC.

The chain combines TRBV4-3 with TRBJ1-1; D remains unclear. The CDR3 sequence is 17 residues long. Trimming took off 0 bases at V and 3 bases at J, with 17 bases between the two ends. Looked up from germline, CDR1 is LGHNA and CDR2 is YSLEER. The CDR3 spells CASSQEPAWQLYTEAFF. As DNA, the CDR3 is TGCGCCAGCAGCCAAGAACCTGCGTGGCAGCTCTACACTGAAGCTTTCTTT.

V usage is TRBV4-3 and J usage is TRBJ2-7, with 10 bases lining up with TRBD1. Germline trimming cut 0 bases from V and 0 bases from J; bases unmatched to any gene: 11. The CDR3 has 19 residues. Germline lookup yields CDR1 LGHNA and CDR2 YSLEER. CDR3 coding DNA: TGCGCCAGCAGCCAAGAATGGGGGGCGACAGGGGGCTTCTCCTACGAGCAGTACTTC. This encodes CASSQEWGATGGFSYEQYF.

The chain joins TRBV27 to TRBJ1-5; TRBD1 aligns across 7 bases. Germline lookup yields CDR1 MNHEY and CDR2 SMNVEV (reference sequence). The V segment lost 3 bases and the J segment 6 bases; nucleotides outside the gene matches: 2. The CDR3 runs 13 residues. For the CDR3, the DNA is TGTGCCAGCAGTTTGAGGGGGCGTCAGCCCCAGCATTTT. This encodes CASSLRGRQPQHF.

This chain uses TRBV11-1 with TRBJ2-3; 8 nucleotides match TRBD1. V lost 5 bases, J lost 3 bases, and 4 bases stayed unmatched. Germline CDR1 SGHAT, CDR2 FQDESV (reference sequence). CDR3 size: 14 residues. Written as DNA, the CDR3 is TGTGCCAGCAGCCAACAGGGGGATACAGATACGCAGTATTTT. Translated: CASSQQGDTDTQYF.

In DNA, the CDR3 is TGTGCCAGCAGCTTGGGGAGAAAACTGTTTTTT. Amino acids: CASSLGRKLFF. V and J are TRBV7-2 and TRBJ1-4, with D unresolved. The CDR3 length is 11 residues. The V end lost 3 bases, the J end lost 10 bases, and 6 bases lay between the germline ends. Germline assignment: CDR1 SGHTA and CDR2 FQGNSA.

This clone was counted only a few times. The rearrangement links TRBV5-6 to TRBJ1-2; D unclear. The V end lost 0 bases, the J end lost 4 bases, and 16 bases lay between the germline ends. Germline V gene data show CDR1 as SGHDT and CDR2 as YYEEEE. The CDR3 contains 16 residues. The CDR3 here is CASSLGANNMVYGYTF. The CDR3, as DNA: TGTGCCAGCAGCTTGGGGGCGAATAATATGGTCTATGGCTACACCTTC.

The J gene is TRBJ1-1, the V gene TRBV27, with a tentative D call TRBD1 (5 bases). V lost 5 bases, J lost 5 bases, and 15 bases lay in between. In germline, CDR1 is MNHEY, CDR2 SMNVEV (reference sequence). The CDR3 is 14 amino acids. The chain's CDR3 is CASSRPNRQTEAFF. The CDR3 DNA is TGTGCCAGCAGTCGACCGAACAGGCAGACTGAAGCTTTCTTT.

This clone has a single count. The chain joins TRBV20-1 to TRBJ1-1; 7 nucleotides align to TRBD1. This CDR3 spans 15 amino acids. The trim removed 3 bases at V and 1 base at J, leaving 8 bases unmatched. Germline CDR1 is DFQATT and CDR2 is SNEGSKA (reference sequence). The CDR3 protein is CSASATGLGNTEAFF. The CDR3 region has the DNA TGCAGTGCTAGTGCGACAGGGCTGGGGAACACTGAAGCTTTCTTT.

The chain uses TRBV29-1 and TRBJ2-1; D remains unclear. The CDR3 sequence is 9 residues long. Germline lookup yields CDR1 SQVTM and CDR2 ANQGSEA. V was clipped by 4 bases and J by 12 bases, with 7 bases between them. CDR3 region: CSVAPGQFF. The CDR3 DNA is TGCAGCGTTGCCCCCGGGCAGTTCTTC.

The rearrangement joins TRBV29-1 to TRBJ2-7; D is possibly TRBD1 (6 bases). The V gene lost 5 bases and the J gene lost 5 bases, with 19 bases spanning the gap. From germline, CDR1 is SQVTM and CDR2 ANQGSEA. This CDR3 is built from 14 residues. In DNA, the CDR3 is TGCAGCGTTCTCCGGGACAACTCCCGCAACGAGCAGTACTTC. The encoded protein is CSVLRDNSRNEQYF.

In nucleotides, the CDR3 is TGTGCCAGCAGCTTAGCTGCGGGAGGGATAGATACGCAGTATTTT. Its translation is CASSLAAGGIDTQYF. The chain joins TRBV7-2 to TRBJ2-3, with 9 bases identical to TRBD2. Germline CDR1 reads SGHTA; CDR2 reads FQGNSA. The CDR3 has 15 amino acids. V lost 0 bases to trimming and J lost 5 bases; unmatched junction nucleotides: 3.

As to this clone: The junction departs from the called germline gene at one end, perhaps through a read error. The chain uses TRBV28 and TRBJ1-5; D remains unclear. Per the germline V gene, CDR1 is MDHEN and CDR2 is SYDVKM. The CDR3 runs 17 residues. This CDR3 reads CASCSPWGRPRNQPQLF. The CDR3 DNA reads TGTGCCAGCTGTTCCCCCTGGGGTCGGCCCAGAAATCAGCCCCAGCTTTTT.

The chain is built from TRBV20-1 and TRBJ2-2; tentative D call: TRBD1 (6 bases). This CDR3 comprises 14 residues. V lost 3 bases, J lost 6 bases, and 14 bases lay in between. Germline CDR1 and CDR2: DFQATT and SNEGSKA (reference sequence). CDR3 residues: CSASARGGSGELFF. The CDR3 nucleotides are TGCAGTGCTAGTGCCAGGGGCGGCTCCGGGGAGCTGTTTTTT.

CDR3 loop: CASSVQGAGDTQYF. In nucleotides, the CDR3 is TGTGCCAGCAGCGTACAGGGGGCTGGAGATACGCAGTATTTT. This chain joins TRBV9 and TRBJ2-3; TRBD1 aligns across 8 bases. V was pared by 1 base and J by 5 bases, with 3 bases of the junction left unmatched. CDR1 is SGDLS and CDR2 is YYNGEE in the germline V gene. CDR3 length: 14 residues.

The chain combines TRBV27 with TRBJ1-1; D possibly corresponds to TRBD1 (5 bases). Germline values: CDR1 MNHEY, CDR2 SMNVEV (reference sequence). V lost 3 bases and J 4 bases, leaving 9 bases between the germline ends. This CDR3 comprises 13 residues. The CDR3 DNA follows: TGTGCCAGCAGTTTCTTGGGGGGCACTGAAGCTTTCTTT. This translates into CASSFLGGTEAFF.

This clone was observed once. V and J are TRBV27 and TRBJ2-1; weak D call: TRBD1 (6 bases). The CDR3 loop spans 15 amino acids. Germline lookup yields CDR1 MNHEY and CDR2 SMNVEV (reference sequence). Trimming left V 3 bases short and J 8 bases short, with 17 bases between. DNA of the CDR3: TGTGCCAGCAGTTTCCAACAGGGTTCACTTGATGAGCAGTTCTTC. Residues: CASSFQQGSLDEQFF.

The J gene is TRBJ2-3, the V gene TRBV7-9; D possibly matches TRBD1 or TRBD2 (6 bases each). V was shortened by 2 bases and J by 0 bases, with 18 bases between the two germline ends. Germline-derived CDR1 and CDR2 are SEHNR and FQNEAQ (reference sequence). There are 18 residues in the CDR3. CDR3 sequence (DNA): TGTGCCAGCAGCTTAACGAGGGGGAGGTTCACTAGCACAGATACGCAGTATTTT. The encoded protein is CASSLTRGRFTSTDTQYF.